This T cell receptor (beta chain) stems from a study of neoadjuvant anti-PD-1 for oral cavity cancer. Six replicates per PBMC sample, mostly from roughly 490 ng of genomic DNA. Sequenced by immunoSEQ multiplex PCR; TCRdb stores in-frame clones only, minus some. This table has 55,000 to 75,000 clones, approximately 87% appearing once. Time point described: after neoadjuvant nivolumab, at surgical resection. This TCR derives from a person aged 40 to 85 with oral cavity squamous cell carcinoma. The specimen was PBMCs, collected after nivolumab (anti-PD-1) treatment.

The CDR3 coding sequence is TGCGCCAGCAGCTTCGGGGGCCCCGGGGAGCTGTTTTTT. Its protein product is CASSFGGPGELFF. The chain is built from TRBV5-1 and TRBJ2-2; either TRBD1 or TRBD2 may supply D (6 bases each). Trimming removed 2 bases at V and 6 bases at J, with 8 bases between. Germline V gene sequence: CDR1 SGHRS, CDR2 YFSETQ. The CDR3 length is 13 residues.